A single sample is the source of the 11 T cell receptor beta chains below, sequenced in a study of cytotoxic CD8 clonotypes in ibrutinib-treated CLL. This table comes from immunoSEQ multiplex PCR, and its TCRdb copy is limited to in-frame clones, with some not included. The table lists some 200,000 clones, around three quarters of them singletons. The sample here was PBMCs, taken after 24 months of ibrutinib treatment. The receptors originated from a human donor with chronic lymphocytic leukemia.

The chain uses TRBV18 and TRBJ2-7; D not certain. This CDR3 has 13 amino acids. From germline, CDR1 is KGHSH and CDR2 LQKENI. V was shortened by 9 bases and J by 3 bases, with 15 bases between the two germline ends. The CDR3 is CASRTELRYEQYF. The CDR3 DNA reads TGTGCCAGTCGAACGGAGTTACGCTACGAGCAGTACTTC.

Turning to this clone: The same CDR3 also results from other DNA sequences found in this sample. The chain employs TRBV10-3 and TRBJ2-2; no clear D gene. The length of the CDR3 is 15 residues. CDR1 is ENHRY, CDR2 SYGVKD, per germline. Trimming shortened V by 6 bases and J by 3 bases, and 14 bases separated the two germline ends. CDR3 bases: TGTGCCATCAGCGACAACCCGACCCACACCGGGGAGCTGTTTTTT. It codes for CAISDNPTHTGELFF.

The V and J genes are TRBV9 and TRBJ2-1; perhaps TRBD2 as D (6 bases). The CDR3 runs 17 residues. V was shortened by 0 bases and J by 2 bases, with 15 bases between the two germline ends. The germline gives CDR1 SGDLS, CDR2 YYNGEE. The CDR3 coding sequence is TGTGCCAGCAGCGTAGCGGGGGAAGCGTATACCTACAATGAGCAGTTCTTC. Its translation: CASSVAGEAYTYNEQFF. Complete variable domain (other parts from reference TRBV9 and TRBJ2-1): DSGVTQTPKHLITATGQRVTLRCSPRSGDLSVYWYQQSLDQGLQFLIQYYNGEERAKGNILERFSAQQFPDLHSELNLSSLELGDSALYFCASSVAGEAYTYNEQFFGPGTRLTVL.

The V call is TRBV30, the J call TRBJ2-1, with D possibly called TRBD1 or TRBD2 (6 bases each). This CDR3 contains 14 residues. Germline V gene sequence: CDR1 GTSNPN, CDR2 SVGIG (reference sequence). The V gene lost 4 bases and the J gene lost 3 bases, with 13 bases spanning the gap. The DNA of the CDR3 is TGTGCCTGGAACAGGGAGGTTGGCTACAATGAGCAGTTCTTC. Translated, it gives CAWNREVGYNEQFF. Drawing the rest from reference TRBV30 and TRBJ2-1, the complete variable domain is SQTIHQWPATLVQPVGSPLSLECTVEGTSNPNLYWYRQAAGRGLQLLFYSVGIGQISSEVPQNLSASRPQDRQFILSSKKLLLSDSGFYLCAWNREVGYNEQFFGPGTRLTVL.

This clone was counted only a few times. This sequence joins TRBV5-4 and TRBJ1-1; no firm D call. Germline CDR1 is SGHNT and CDR2 is YYREEE (reference sequence). Trimming took off 4 bases at V and 3 bases at J, with 25 bases between the two ends. The CDR3 contains 18 residues. In nucleotides, the CDR3 is TGTGCCAGCAGCCCCGGTCGGGCCGCTGGGGATCGATACACTGAAGCTTTCTTT. Its protein is CASSPGRAAGDRYTEAFF.

This chain connects TRBV4-2 to TRBJ2-1; D remains unclear. Germline assignment: CDR1 LGHNA and CDR2 YNFKEQ. This CDR3 has 14 amino acids. Trimming took 1 base from V and 3 from J, leaving 7 bases between them. CDR3 loop: CASSQAASYNEQFF. The CDR3 coding sequence is TGTGCCAGCAGCCAAGCTGCTAGCTACAATGAGCAGTTCTTC.

The rearrangement joins TRBV15 to TRBJ2-3, with D maybe TRBD1 (7 bases). Germline CDR1 reads LNHNV; CDR2 reads YYDKDF (reference sequence). The CDR3 length is 14 residues. V lost 8 bases and J lost 0, with 12 bases in between. The CDR3 nucleotides are TGTGCCACCTGGAGGGGGCGGAGCACAGATACGCAGTATTTT. Its translation: CATWRGRSTDTQYF.

V gene TRBV2 combines with J gene TRBJ2-5, with TRBD1 as a possible D gene (6 bases). From germline, CDR1 is SNHLY and CDR2 FYNNEI. Trimming cost V 7 bases and J 4 bases, with 13 bases left between them. The CDR3 is 13 amino acids. CDR3 protein: CASTQGRGETQYF. The CDR3 nucleotides read TGTGCCAGCACCCAGGGGAGAGGAGAGACCCAGTACTTC.

V gene TRBV7-2 combines with J gene TRBJ2-3; 9 bases line up with TRBD2. Germline V gene lookup returns CDR1 SGHTA and CDR2 FQGNSA. The CDR3 has 17 amino acids. V lost 6 bases, J lost 0 bases, and 10 bases stayed unmatched. The CDR3 nucleotides read TGTGCCAGCAGTCTACTAGCGGGTGCGACTAGCACAGATACGCAGTATTTT. Translating it yields CASSLLAGATSTDTQYF.

The chain joins TRBV10-3 to TRBJ1-2; D gene uncertain. The V gene's germline CDR1 is ENHRY and CDR2 SYGVKD. With 5 bases removed from V and 0 bases from J, the gap between germline ends came to 7 bases. The CDR3 sequence is 13 residues long. CDR3 in amino acids: CAISTDANYGYTF. CDR3 nucleotide sequence: TGTGCCATCAGTACAGACGCTAACTATGGCTACACCTTC.

CDR3: CASGSWTSGRTGGELFF. In DNA, the CDR3 is TGTGCTAGTGGTTCCTGGACTAGCGGGAGGACCGGCGGGGAGCTGTTTTTT. The chain couples TRBV12-5 to TRBJ2-2, with TRBD2 matching 14 bases. The CDR3 covers 17 residues. V trimming: 4 bases; J trimming: 7 bases; junction bases outside the gene matches: 8. Germline V gene lookup returns CDR1 LGHNT and CDR2 FRNRAP. The whole variable domain, filled in from reference TRBV12-5 and TRBJ2-2, reads DARVTQTPRHKVTEMGQEVTMRCQPILGHNTVFWYRQTMMQGLELLAYFRNRAPLDDSGMPKDRFSAEMPDATLATLKIQPSEPRDSAVYFCASGSWTSGRTGGELFFGEGSRLTVL.